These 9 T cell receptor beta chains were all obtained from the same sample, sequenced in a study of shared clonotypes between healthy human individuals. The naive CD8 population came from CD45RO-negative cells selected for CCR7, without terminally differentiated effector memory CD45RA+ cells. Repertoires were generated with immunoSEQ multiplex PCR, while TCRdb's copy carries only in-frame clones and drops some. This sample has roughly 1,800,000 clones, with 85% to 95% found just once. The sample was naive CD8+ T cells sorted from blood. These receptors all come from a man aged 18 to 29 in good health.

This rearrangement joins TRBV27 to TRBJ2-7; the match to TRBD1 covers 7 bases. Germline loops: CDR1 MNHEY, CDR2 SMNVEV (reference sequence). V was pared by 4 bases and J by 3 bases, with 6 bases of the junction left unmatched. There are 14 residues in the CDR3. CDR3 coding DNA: TGTGCCAGCAGTTACCAGGGGGATTACTACGAGCAGTACTTC. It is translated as CASSYQGDYYEQYF.

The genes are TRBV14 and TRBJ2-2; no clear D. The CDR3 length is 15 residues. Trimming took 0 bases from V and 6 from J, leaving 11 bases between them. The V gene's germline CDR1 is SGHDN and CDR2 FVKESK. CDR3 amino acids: CASSQDQELPGELFF. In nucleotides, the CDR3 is TGTGCCAGCAGCCAAGATCAAGAGCTACCCGGGGAGCTGTTTTTT.

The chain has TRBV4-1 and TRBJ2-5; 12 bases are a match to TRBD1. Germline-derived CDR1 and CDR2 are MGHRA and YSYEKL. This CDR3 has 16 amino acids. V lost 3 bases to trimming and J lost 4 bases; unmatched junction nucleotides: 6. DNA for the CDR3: TGCGCCAGCAGCCATAGACCGGGACAGGGGGCAGAGACCCAGTACTTC. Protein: CASSHRPGQGAETQYF.

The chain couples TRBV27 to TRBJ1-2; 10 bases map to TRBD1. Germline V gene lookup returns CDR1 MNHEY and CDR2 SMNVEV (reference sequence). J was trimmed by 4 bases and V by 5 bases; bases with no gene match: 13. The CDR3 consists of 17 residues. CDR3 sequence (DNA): TGTGCCAGCAGTCCTTCGACCGGGGACAGGGGCGCCTATGGCTACACCTTC. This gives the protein CASSPSTGDRGAYGYTF.

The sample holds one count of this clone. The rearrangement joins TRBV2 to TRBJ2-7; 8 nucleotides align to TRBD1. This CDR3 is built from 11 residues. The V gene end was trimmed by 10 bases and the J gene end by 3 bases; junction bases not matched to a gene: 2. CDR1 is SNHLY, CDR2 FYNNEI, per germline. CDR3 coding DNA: TGTGCCAAAGGACAGGGCTACGAGCAGTACTTC. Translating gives CAKGQGYEQYF.

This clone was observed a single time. The CDR3 sequence is CASSTGTGGLEQYF. The CDR3 coding sequence is TGTGCCAGCAGTACCGGGACAGGGGGGCTCGAGCAGTACTTC. The chain recombines TRBV9 with TRBJ2-7; the match to TRBD1 covers 11 bases. The V gene end was trimmed by 5 bases and the J gene end by 6 bases; junction bases not matched to a gene: 7. CDR1 is SGDLS and CDR2 is YYNGEE in the germline V gene. CDR3 size: 14 residues.

The CDR3 region has the DNA TGCAGCGTTGAGAGACAGGGCCCTAACTATGGCTACACCTTC. It yields the protein CSVERQGPNYGYTF. The V and J genes are TRBV29-1 and TRBJ1-2; 7 nucleotides match TRBD1. Looked up from germline, CDR1 is SQVTM and CDR2 is ANQGSEA. This CDR3 comprises 14 residues. The J segment lost 0 bases and the V segment lost 3 bases, leaving 4 bases of the junction unmatched.

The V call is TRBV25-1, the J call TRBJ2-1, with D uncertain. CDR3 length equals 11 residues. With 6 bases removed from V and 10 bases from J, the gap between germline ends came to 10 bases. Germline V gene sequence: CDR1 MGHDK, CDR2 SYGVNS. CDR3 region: CASSLVSEQFF. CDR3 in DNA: TGTGCCAGCAGCCTAGTGAGCGAGCAGTTCTTC. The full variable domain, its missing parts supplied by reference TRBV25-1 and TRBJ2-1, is EADIYQTPRYLVIGTGKKITLECSQTMGHDKMYWYQQDPGMELHLIHYSYGVNSTEKGDLSSESTVSRIRTEHFPLTLESARPSHTSQYLCASSLVSEQFFGPGTRLTVL.

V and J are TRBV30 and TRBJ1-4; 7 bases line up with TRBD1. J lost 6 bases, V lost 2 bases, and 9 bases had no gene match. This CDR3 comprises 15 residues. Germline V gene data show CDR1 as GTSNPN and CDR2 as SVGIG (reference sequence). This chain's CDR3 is CAWSRDRVYDEKLFF. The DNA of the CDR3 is TGTGCCTGGAGTCGCGACAGGGTATATGATGAAAAACTGTTTTTT.